These 8 T cell receptor beta chains originate from one sample sequenced in a study of blood T cell repertoires in COVID-19 (dated by TCRdb to 2018 to 2020). Library preparation employed the immunoSEQ multiplex PCR assay. TCRdb mirrors the immuneACCESS table, restricted to in-frame sequences. Some clones are absent from its copies; in checked studies, under half trace to an unresolved V gene, and the reason for the others is unknown. The sample data list about 230,000 clones, and less than 85% of these were observed just once. The ten largest clones take up around 2.5% of the sample. The sample consisted of peripheral blood. Receptors were obtained from a woman between 65 and 79 years old with active or convalescent COVID-19.

This chain links TRBV5-4 with TRBJ2-1; tentatively, D is TRBD1 (7 bases). The V end was cut by 3 bases, the J end by 7 bases, with 14 bases between. Germline V gene lookup returns CDR1 SGHNT and CDR2 YYREEE (reference sequence). The length of the CDR3 is 14 residues. CDR3 amino acids: CASSSGGQVNEQFF. The DNA for the CDR3 is TGTGCCAGCAGCTCAGGGGGGCAGGTTAATGAGCAGTTCTTC.

This sequence joins TRBV5-6 and TRBJ1-2, with 7 positions matching TRBD1. The CDR3 consists of 14 residues. Germline V CDR1 and CDR2: SGHDT, YYEEEE. V gave up 0 bases and J gave up 7 bases; unmatched junction bases: 6. CDR3 DNA: TGTGCCAGCAGCTTGGCAGGGGGTATGGGTGGCTACACCTTC. This encodes CASSLAGGMGGYTF. Complete variable domain (other parts from reference TRBV5-6 and TRBJ1-2): DAGVTQSPTHLIKTRGQQVTLRCSPKSGHDTVSWYQQALGQGPQFIFQYYEEEERQRGNFPDRFSGHQFPNYSSELNVNALLLGDSALYLCASSLAGGMGGYTFGSGTRLTVV.

As to this clone: One end of the junction fails to match germline, which may point to a read error. This chain connects TRBV28 to TRBJ2-7; a possible D gene is TRBD1 (5 bases). In germline, CDR1 is MDHEN, CDR2 SYDVKM. CDR3 length: 12 amino acids. CDR3 DNA: TGTGCCACCAGTTCACAGGTCTACGAGCAGTACTTC. Translating it yields CATSSQVYEQYF.

This chain uses TRBV28 with TRBJ1-5; 10 bases are a match to TRBD1. V lost 5 bases to trimming and J lost 12 bases; unmatched junction nucleotides: 13. The CDR3 extends over 15 amino acids. CDR1 is MDHEN, CDR2 SYDVKM, per germline. This CDR3 reads CASSGLGQGPMFQHF. CDR3 bases: TGTGCCAGCAGTGGATTGGGACAGGGGCCCATGTTCCAGCATTTT.

In this sample, this clone turned up a few times. J is TRBJ1-2 and V is TRBV6-5, with D tentatively TRBD1 (5 bases). CDR1 MNHEY and CDR2 SVGAGI come from the germline V gene. The CDR3 is made up of 13 amino acids. V lost 9 bases, J lost 2 bases, and 13 bases lay in between. The CDR3 reads CARGGEDNYGYTF. The CDR3 coding sequence is TGTGCCAGGGGAGGGGAGGACAACTATGGCTACACCTTC.

The V call is TRBV5-1, the J call TRBJ2-7; no reliable D call. Germline V lookup: CDR1 SGHRS, CDR2 YFSETQ. This CDR3 region has 13 residues. The V end lost 4 bases, the J end lost 3 bases, and 11 bases lay between the germline ends. The CDR3 protein is CASSLLRNYEQYF. The CDR3 nucleotides read TGCGCCAGCAGCCTCCTTAGAAACTACGAGCAGTACTTC.

The gene calls are TRBV3-1 (or the pseudogene TRBV3-2) and TRBJ2-5, with TRBD2 matching 7 bases. Germline V gene lookup returns CDR1 LGHDT and CDR2 YNNKEL (reference sequence). The CDR3 runs to 15 residues. Germline trimming cut 5 bases from V and 1 base from J; bases unmatched to any gene: 7. CDR3 sequence: CASSSGLAVQETQYF. CDR3 DNA sequence: TGTGCCAGCAGCTCGGGCCTAGCGGTCCAAGAGACCCAGTACTTC.

The chain carries TRBV19 and TRBJ1-4; 9 positions match TRBD1. CDR1 is LNHDA and CDR2 is SQIVND in the germline V gene (reference sequence). CDR3 length: 15 residues. V lost 7 bases, J lost 7 bases, and 10 bases stayed unmatched. In nucleotides, the CDR3 is TGTGCCAGTAAAAACGACCCGGGACAGGGTGAAAAACTGTTTTTT. Translated: CASKNDPGQGEKLFF.